This TCR beta chain is from a study of tumor-infiltrating lymphocytes in localized non-small cell lung cancer. Background on the study: Each patient gave resected tumor and non-adjacent uninvolved lung tissue. Broader study findings: Each assay used a separate piece of the same tissue. Not all patients were TCR sequenced, owing to tissue quantity. T-cell fraction did not differ between immunotypes IM1 and IM2.

In the case of this clone: Its antigen is unknown.

Sequencing was performed with immunoSEQ multiplex PCR; in TCRdb, only in-frame clones are kept and a portion is missing. The table records some 15,000 clones, around 78% of them present only once. The sample consisted of lung tumor tissue. The origin of this receptor is a human donor with non-small cell lung cancer.

The CDR3 protein is CASSLRDDGYYEQYF. CDR3 nucleotides: TGCGCCAGCAGTCTAAGGGATGACGGCTACTACGAGCAGTACTTC. V gene TRBV4-3 combines with J gene TRBJ2-5; the D is unclear. Matching the DNA end better, TRBJ2-7 makes the J call doubtful. Germline values: CDR1 LGHNA, CDR2 YSLEER. CDR3 length: 15 residues.